Presented here are 30 T cell receptor beta chains from one specimen sequenced in a study of shared clonotypes between healthy human individuals. Some clones are missing from TCRdb's copy, which holds only in-frame ones; the method was immunoSEQ multiplex PCR. This table has roughly 2,300,000 clones, around 92% appearing once. Sequencing was done on a sample of naive CD4+ T cells from PBMCs. The subset is: CD45RA+ positively selected. These receptors were collected from a man between 18 and 35 years old in good health. Some clones in this sample may be carry-over from other donors' samples.

The chain joins TRBV9 to TRBJ2-1, with TRBD1 as a possible D gene (6 bases). The CDR3 runs to 14 residues. V shed 3 bases and J shed 6 bases, with 13 bases lying between them. CDR1 is SGDLS and CDR2 is YYNGEE in the germline V gene. CDR3 DNA sequence: TGTGCCAGCAGCGCTACCGGACAGTCCAATGAGCAGTTCTTC. As protein: CASSATGQSNEQFF. Full variable domain (remainder filled in from reference TRBV9 and TRBJ2-1): DSGVTQTPKHLITATGQRVTLRCSPRSGDLSVYWYQQSLDQGLQFLIQYYNGEERAKGNILERFSAQQFPDLHSELNLSSLELGDSALYFCASSATGQSNEQFFGPGTRLTVL.

This clone was counted a few times. The chain uses TRBV6-1 and TRBJ1-1; D not resolved. Trimming stripped 5 bases from V and 11 bases from J, with 15 bases between. This CDR3 is 12 amino acids long. CDR1 MNHNS and CDR2 SASEGT come from the germline V gene. As DNA, the CDR3 is TGTGCCAGCAGTCTTTTCTTAGCGGGGGCTTTCTTT. Translating gives CASSLFLAGAFF.

This chain uses TRBV27 with TRBJ2-3; 13 bases match TRBD2. In germline, CDR1 is MNHEY, CDR2 SMNVEV (reference sequence). Trimming removed 3 bases from V and 0 bases from J; junction bases left unmatched: 3. The CDR3 has 17 residues. The CDR3 coding sequence is TGTGCCAGCAGTTTCGGGACTAGCGGGAAGAGCACAGATACGCAGTATTTT. Protein: CASSFGTSGKSTDTQYF.

Note on this clone: Other DNA sequences in this sample translate to the same CDR3. The genes are TRBV7-2 and TRBJ2-1; the D is unclear. Germline lookup yields CDR1 SGHTA and CDR2 FQGNSA. CDR3 size: 15 residues. V was trimmed by 5 bases and J by 0 bases, leaving 11 bases between them. The CDR3 spells CASSPGPSSYNEQFF. The DNA for the CDR3 is TGTGCCAGCAGCCCCGGACCTAGCTCCTACAATGAGCAGTTCTTC.

The gene calls are TRBV5-4 and TRBJ2-3; 7 nucleotides agree with TRBD2. V dropped 2 bases and J dropped 1; count of bases not matched to a gene: 7. The CDR3 sequence is 16 residues long. CDR1 is SGHNT, CDR2 YYREEE, per germline (reference sequence). The CDR3 DNA follows: TGTGCCAGCAGCTTTGCGGGAGTCTACCGCACAGATACGCAGTATTTT. It translates to CASSFAGVYRTDTQYF.

The chain has TRBV5-4 and TRBJ2-6; tentatively, D is TRBD1 or TRBD2 (5 bases each). The CDR3 consists of 18 residues. Germline V gene sequence: CDR1 SGHNT, CDR2 YYREEE (reference sequence). V was cut by 4 bases and J by 3 bases, with 20 bases left in between. CDR3 protein: CASSTLRDGGRGANVLTF. The CDR3 region has the DNA TGTGCCAGCAGCACCCTCCGGGACGGAGGTCGTGGGGCCAACGTCCTGACTTTC.

V usage is TRBV4-2 and J usage is TRBJ1-5, with D hard to call. Deletions cut 0 bases from V and 5 bases from J, with 14 bases between. From germline, CDR1 is LGHNA and CDR2 YNFKEQ. This CDR3 contains 16 residues. The chain's CDR3 is CASSQDPSHLDQPQHF. CDR3 bases: TGTGCCAGCAGCCAAGATCCGTCCCATCTGGATCAGCCCCAGCATTTT.

The chain has TRBV5-5 and TRBJ2-1; weak D call: TRBD2 (6 bases). Germline V lookup: CDR1 SGHKS, CDR2 YYEKEE (reference sequence). The CDR3 is 14 amino acids. The V end lost 7 bases, the J end lost 4 bases, and 15 bases lay between the germline ends. The CDR3 spells CASQPEGSYNEQFF. The CDR3 DNA reads TGTGCCAGCCAGCCGGAGGGTAGTTACAATGAGCAGTTCTTC.

This chain connects TRBV29-1 to TRBJ2-3; perhaps TRBD2 as D (6 bases). The germline gives CDR1 SQVTM, CDR2 ANQGSEA. This CDR3 is built from 13 residues. The V end lost 6 bases, the J end lost 4 bases, and 14 bases lay between the germline ends. In DNA, the CDR3 is TGCAGCGTGGGCCTAGCGTTGGCAGATACGCAGTATTTT. Translating it yields CSVGLALADTQYF.

This chain links TRBV6-5 with TRBJ1-1; 7 nucleotides align to TRBD1. Germline loops: CDR1 MNHEY, CDR2 SVGAGI. This CDR3 is built from 13 residues. The V gene end was trimmed by 6 bases and the J gene end by 3 bases; junction bases not matched to a gene: 4. CDR3 protein: CASSLQGYTEAFF. The CDR3, as DNA: TGTGCCAGCAGCCTACAGGGGTACACTGAAGCTTTCTTT.

The chain combines TRBV11-2 with TRBJ2-3; D tentatively fits TRBD1 or TRBD2 (5 bases each). This CDR3 comprises 18 residues. V was clipped by 7 bases and J by 5 bases, with 28 bases between them. Germline-derived CDR1 and CDR2 are SGHAT and FQNNGV. The CDR3 DNA is TGTGCCAGCAACCCCGCCGGGACCAACTACCTTGGAGTAGATACGCAGTATTTT. It yields the protein CASNPAGTNYLGVDTQYF.

Worth noting for this clone: Other nucleotide sequences from this sample produce the same CDR3. This chain links TRBV7-9 with TRBJ1-5, with D tentatively TRBD1 (6 bases). The CDR3 runs to 14 residues. V was cut by 4 bases and J by 3 bases, with 10 bases left in between. Germline V gives CDR1 SEHNR, CDR2 FQNEAQ (reference sequence). The CDR3 loop is CASSSTGPNQPQHF. The CDR3 nucleotides are TGTGCCAGCAGCTCGACAGGCCCCAATCAGCCCCAGCATTTT.

J is TRBJ2-7 and V is TRBV5-1; 8 bases are shared with TRBD1. The CDR3 runs 14 residues. V lost 2 bases, J lost 2 bases, and 3 bases stayed unmatched. Germline V lookup: CDR1 SGHRS, CDR2 YFSETQ. The CDR3 DNA is TGCGCCAGCAGCTTTAACAGGGGGACCTACGAGCAGTACTTC. This translates into CASSFNRGTYEQYF.

The chain joins TRBV18 to TRBJ2-7, with D maybe TRBD2 (6 bases). Germline CDR1 is KGHSH and CDR2 is LQKENI. The CDR3 runs to 16 residues. V was pared by 1 base and J by 0 bases, with 13 bases between. The CDR3 sequence: CASSPRASAFSYEQYF. The CDR3 DNA is TGTGCCAGCTCACCACGGGCTAGCGCCTTCTCCTACGAGCAGTACTTC.

The chain couples TRBV27 to TRBJ2-3; 7 bases are shared with TRBD1. The germline gives CDR1 MNHEY, CDR2 SMNVEV (reference sequence). The CDR3 contains 12 residues. With V trimmed by 5 bases and J by 14 bases, 10 bases remained unmatched. CDR3 DNA: TGTGCCAGCAGTAGGACAGGTTATGGTCTGTATTTT. It encodes CASSRTGYGLYF.

J is TRBJ2-1 and V is TRBV6-1, with D unresolved. V dropped 7 bases and J dropped 2 bases, with 15 bases sitting between them. Germline V gives CDR1 MNHNS, CDR2 SASEGT. CDR3 size: 15 residues. The CDR3: CASNWSSKTYNEQFF. In DNA, the CDR3 is TGTGCCAGCAATTGGAGCAGCAAGACCTACAATGAGCAGTTCTTC.

Concerning this clone: The DNA is left out, because the CDR3 cannot be placed on it with certainty; the CDR3 is given as TCRdb lists it. The rearrangement joins TRBV27 to TRBJ1-1. CDR1 and CDR2 from the germline V gene are MNHEY and SMNVEV (reference sequence). Both ends counted, the CDR3 spans 15 residues. CDR3 sequence reads: CASSSFGSGGTEAFF.

V usage is TRBV29-1 and J usage is TRBJ2-3, with D maybe TRBD2 (5 bases). The V and J ends lost 6 bases and 11 bases respectively, with 21 bases between them. Germline V gives CDR1 SQVTM, CDR2 ANQGSEA. The CDR3 extends over 13 amino acids. CDR3 bases: TGCAGCGTAATTCAACAAAGCGGAGTCAAGCAGTATTTT. This translates into CSVIQQSGVKQYF.

The CDR3, as DNA: TGTGCCAGCAGCTTAACCAGTAACAATCAGCCCCAGCATTTT. It encodes CASSLTSNNQPQHF. The rearrangement uses TRBV7-6 and TRBJ1-5; D ambiguous. This CDR3 comprises 14 residues. CDR1 SGHVS and CDR2 FNYEAQ come from the germline V gene. V was clipped by 2 bases and J by 3 bases, with 8 bases between them.

This clone showed up just once. V gene TRBV30 combines with J gene TRBJ2-1; tentatively, D is TRBD2 (6 bases). V gave up 4 bases and J gave up 4 bases, with 17 bases separating them. CDR1 is GTSNPN, CDR2 SVGIG, per germline (reference sequence). There are 15 residues in the CDR3. CDR3 amino acids: CAWTRGTQNYNEQFF. Written as DNA, the CDR3 is TGTGCCTGGACCCGCGGGACCCAGAATTACAATGAGCAGTTCTTC.

V gene TRBV30 combines with J gene TRBJ2-7; 11 nucleotides align to TRBD1. This CDR3 is 15 amino acids long. Germline values: CDR1 GTSNPN, CDR2 SVGIG (reference sequence). Losses at the gene ends were 3 bases for V and 1 base for J; bases not matched to a gene: 5. This CDR3 reads CAWSLGQGASYEQYF. CDR3 bases: TGTGCCTGGAGCTTAGGACAGGGGGCTTCCTACGAGCAGTACTTC. The variable domain in full, completed from reference TRBV30 and TRBJ2-7, reads SQTIHQWPATLVQPVGSPLSLECTVEGTSNPNLYWYRQAAGRGLQLLFYSVGIGQISSEVPQNLSASRPQDRQFILSSKKLLLSDSGFYLCAWSLGQGASYEQYFGPGTRLTVT.

The genes are TRBV2 and TRBJ2-7; 8 bases line up with TRBD1. Germline V gene sequence: CDR1 SNHLY, CDR2 FYNNEI. The CDR3 has 12 residues. J gave up 9 bases and V 6 bases, and 7 bases lay outside the gene matches. DNA for the CDR3: TGTGCCAGCAGACCCGGACAGGGAAGGCAGTACTTC. Translated: CASRPGQGRQYF.

The chain joins TRBV7-2 to TRBJ2-7; TRBD1 agrees at 9 bases. Germline V CDR1 and CDR2: SGHTA, FQGNSA. The CDR3 loop spans 15 amino acids. V was pared by 4 bases and J by 0 bases, with 4 bases of the junction left unmatched. This CDR3 reads CASSSGQGSSYEQYF. The CDR3 bases are TGTGCCAGCAGCTCGGGACAGGGAAGCTCCTACGAGCAGTACTTC.

The rearrangement uses TRBV10-3 and TRBJ1-2; TRBD1 agrees at 8 bases. The V gene's germline CDR1 is ENHRY and CDR2 SYGVKD. Germline trimming cut 3 bases from V and 6 bases from J; bases unmatched to any gene: 12. This CDR3 is 16 amino acids long. The CDR3 here is CAISDLGLETGDGYTF. In DNA, the CDR3 is TGTGCCATCAGTGACTTAGGGTTGGAGACAGGGGATGGCTACACCTTC.

V and J are TRBV9 and TRBJ1-1; D possibly corresponds to TRBD1 (5 bases). The length of the CDR3 is 15 residues. Germline V gene data show CDR1 as SGDLS and CDR2 as YYNGEE. V was pared by 4 bases and J by 0 bases, with 13 bases between. The CDR3 bases are TGTGCCAGCAGCTCCGGGGGACGTCTGAACACTGAAGCTTTCTTT. Translating gives CASSSGGRLNTEAFF.

As for this clone: The sample holds other DNA sequences that translate to the same CDR3. The gene calls are TRBV6-5 and TRBJ2-3, with 13 bases identical to TRBD2. CDR3 length: 15 amino acids. The V segment lost 6 bases and the J segment 4 bases; nucleotides outside the gene matches: 4. CDR1 MNHEY and CDR2 SVGAGI come from the germline V gene. CDR3 amino acids: CASRRLAGGADTQYF. DNA of the CDR3: TGTGCCAGCAGGAGACTAGCGGGAGGAGCAGATACGCAGTATTTT.

V and J are TRBV27 and TRBJ1-2; TRBD1 might be the D (5 bases). The CDR3 has 14 amino acids. CDR1 MNHEY and CDR2 SMNVEV come from the germline V gene (reference sequence). Trimming stripped 4 bases from V and 8 bases from J, with 17 bases between. The CDR3 sequence: CASSSRDGGWGYTF. CDR3 nucleotides: TGTGCCAGCAGTTCAAGGGACGGTGGTTGGGGCTACACCTTC.

In DNA form, the CDR3 reads TGTGCCAGCAGCCCACGCGCGGCTGGGCTGGCAAACATTCAGTACTTC. Protein: CASSPRAAGLANIQYF. This chain connects TRBV9 to TRBJ2-4; D ambiguous. Germline V gene sequence: CDR1 SGDLS, CDR2 YYNGEE. The V and J ends lost 4 bases and 6 bases respectively, with 20 bases between them. This CDR3 region has 16 residues.

This rearrangement joins TRBV18 to TRBJ2-7; 8 bases align to TRBD1. CDR1 KGHSH and CDR2 LQKENI come from the germline V gene. V was clipped by 2 bases and J by 5 bases; unmatched bases: 5. CDR3 length equals 14 residues. The CDR3 sequence: CASSPGTGPNEQYF. The CDR3 DNA reads TGTGCCAGCTCACCAGGGACAGGTCCTAACGAGCAGTACTTC.

The chain uses TRBV11-2 and TRBJ1-3; 7 bases line up with TRBD1. The germline gives CDR1 SGHAT, CDR2 FQNNGV. The CDR3 is 14 residues long. The V gene end was trimmed by 4 bases and the J gene end by 3 bases; junction bases not matched to a gene: 3. DNA for the CDR3: TGTGCCAGCAGCTCGAACAGGGGTGGAAACACCATATATTTT. Its protein product is CASSSNRGGNTIYF.